These 20 T cell receptor beta chains were all obtained from the same sample, sequenced in a study of blood T cell repertoires in COVID-19. Profiling relied on immunoSEQ multiplex PCR, and the TCRdb table lists in-frame clones only, not all of them. The repertoire holds about 320,000 clones, about 85% seen once, with around 1.8% in the top ten. The sequencing sample was made of PBMCs or T cells enriched from blood (not recorded which). These receptor sequences come from a woman aged 25 to 39 who had been exposed to COVID-19.

This chain connects TRBV23-1 to TRBJ1-1; TRBD1 agrees at 9 bases. TRBV23-1 is flagged as an ORF with uncertain function. Trimming at V came to 6 bases and at J to 1 base, leaving 3 bases not matched to a gene. The CDR3 is 14 residues long. The CDR3 is CASSSTGGNTEAFF. For the CDR3, the DNA is TGCGCCAGCAGCTCGACAGGGGGGAACACTGAAGCTTTCTTT.

The chain recombines TRBV5-6 with TRBJ1-2; tentatively, D is TRBD1 (5 bases). V was trimmed by 4 bases and J by 3 bases, leaving 28 bases between them. Germline V gives CDR1 SGHDT, CDR2 YYEEEE. The CDR3 length is 19 residues. CDR3 amino acids: CASSRYLGPGAANHYGYTF. The CDR3 nucleotides are TGTGCCAGCAGCCGCTACCTTGGCCCTGGGGCAGCGAACCACTATGGCTACACCTTC. The full variable domain, in which reference TRBV5-6 and TRBJ1-2 provide the parts outside the CDR3, is DAGVTQSPTHLIKTRGQQVTLRCSPKSGHDTVSWYQQALGQGPQFIFQYYEEEERQRGNFPDRFSGHQFPNYSSELNVNALLLGDSALYLCASSRYLGPGAANHYGYTFGSGTRLTVV.

The chain is built from TRBV5-1 and TRBJ1-2, with D perhaps matching TRBD1 (5 bases). CDR3 length: 13 residues. The germline V gene encodes CDR1 SGHRS and CDR2 YFSETQ. The V end was cut by 0 bases, the J end by 6 bases, with 9 bases between. In DNA, the CDR3 is TGCGCCAGCAGCTTGGGACAGTTTAATGGCTACACCTTC. It specifies CASSLGQFNGYTF.

The rearrangement links TRBV25-1 to TRBJ1-2; D unresolved. The germline V gene encodes CDR1 MGHDK and CDR2 SYGVNS. The ends were cut back, 1 base at V and 5 bases at J, with 2 bases in the middle. CDR3 length: 11 residues. As DNA, the CDR3 is TGTGCCAGCAGTGAATCTTATGGCTACACCTTC. Its translation is CASSESYGYTF.

This chain connects TRBV14 to TRBJ2-3, with 8 bases that match TRBD2. There are 17 residues in the CDR3. With 2 bases clipped from V and 1 base from J, the junction kept 8 bases outside the gene matches. Germline CDR1 and CDR2: SGHDN and FVKESK. The CDR3 is CASSQSSGLVGTDTQYF. CDR3 coding DNA: TGTGCCAGCAGCCAATCTTCGGGACTAGTGGGCACAGATACGCAGTATTTT.

The J gene is TRBJ1-2, the V gene TRBV19; 7 bases are a match to TRBD1. V was pared by 8 bases and J by 7 bases, with 7 bases of the junction left unmatched. The length of the CDR3 is 12 residues. From germline, CDR1 is LNHDA and CDR2 SQIVND (reference sequence). CDR3 coding DNA: TGTGCCAGTGGCCAGGGGGTAGGTGGCTACACCTTC. Its protein is CASGQGVGGYTF.

This clone was found once. The chain employs TRBV28 and TRBJ2-5; D gene ambiguous. V was pared by 4 bases and J by 1 base, with 4 bases between. The germline V gene has CDR1 MDHEN and CDR2 SYDVKM. The length of the CDR3 is 12 residues. The CDR3 nucleotides are TGTGCCAGCAGTTCAGGCCAAGAGACCCAGTACTTC. This sequence encodes CASSSGQETQYF.

The chain is built from TRBV11-2 and TRBJ2-1; TRBD2 agrees at 7 bases. The CDR3 is made up of 16 amino acids. Per germline, CDR1 SGHAT and CDR2 FQNNGV. Trimming removed 5 bases from V and 4 bases from J; junction bases left unmatched: 11. The chain's CDR3 is CASSQTGGGPYNEQFF. The CDR3 region has the DNA TGTGCCAGCAGCCAAACCGGCGGGGGACCGTACAATGAGCAGTTCTTC.

The V call is TRBV6-2 or TRBV6-3, the J call TRBJ1-6; weak D call: TRBD1 (6 bases). Trimming cost V 3 bases and J 3 bases, with 12 bases left between them. Germline lookup yields CDR1 MNHEY and CDR2 SVGEGT. The CDR3 spans 16 residues. CDR3 amino acids: CASSYGQRLYNSPLHF. DNA of the CDR3: TGTGCCAGCAGTTATGGACAGCGGCTCTATAATTCACCCCTCCACTTT.

V and J are TRBV10-3 and TRBJ2-3; possibly TRBD1 for D (5 bases). The CDR3 extends over 14 amino acids. Germline V gene sequence: CDR1 ENHRY, CDR2 SYGVKD. V lost 2 bases, J lost 0 bases, and 6 bases lay in between. The CDR3 bases are TGTGCCATCAGTGAGGGGGCTAGCACAGATACGCAGTATTTT. The encoded protein is CAISEGASTDTQYF.

The V and J genes are TRBV28 and TRBJ2-3, with 9 bases that match TRBD2. Germline lookup yields CDR1 MDHEN and CDR2 SYDVKM. There are 17 residues in the CDR3. With 2 bases clipped from V and 0 bases from J, the junction kept 6 bases outside the gene matches. For the CDR3, the DNA is TGTGCCAGCAGTTTAGTTAGCGGGAGAGCTAGCACAGATACGCAGTATTTT. Translated, it gives CASSLVSGRASTDTQYF.

The chain joins TRBV6-6 to TRBJ2-1; TRBD1 matches 12 bases. In germline, CDR1 is MNHNY, CDR2 SVGAGI (reference sequence). The CDR3 spans 15 residues. Losses at the gene ends were 6 bases for V and 6 bases for J; bases not matched to a gene: 6. The CDR3 reads CASRGGQGARNEQFF. The CDR3 nucleotides read TGTGCCAGCAGAGGGGGACAGGGGGCGCGCAATGAGCAGTTCTTC.

This chain uses TRBV29-1 with TRBJ1-2, with D perhaps TRBD1 (6 bases). The CDR3 consists of 13 residues. CDR1 is SQVTM, CDR2 ANQGSEA, per germline. V dropped 4 bases and J dropped 8 bases, with 17 bases sitting between them. The CDR3 sequence is CSVVPQGPRGYTF. The CDR3 nucleotides read TGCAGCGTTGTCCCCCAGGGGCCGAGGGGCTACACCTTC.

V and J are TRBV18 and TRBJ2-6, with D tentatively TRBD2 (6 bases). Germline V gene lookup returns CDR1 KGHSH and CDR2 LQKENI. CDR3 length equals 19 residues. V was cut by 6 bases and J by 2 bases, with 23 bases left in between. The CDR3 region has the DNA TGTGCCAGCTCCCCCCTTCGGGGGACTTCCCCTACTGGGGCCAACGTCCTGACTTTC. Residues: CASSPLRGTSPTGANVLTF.

This chain joins TRBV6-5 and TRBJ2-1, with TRBD1 identical over 10 bases. Looked up from germline, CDR1 is MNHEY and CDR2 is SVGAGI. The CDR3 is 14 amino acids. V lost 5 bases, J lost 9 bases, and 7 bases stayed unmatched. The CDR3 DNA reads TGTGCCAGCAGTACCGACAGGGGGCGAACTGAGCAGTTCTTC. Translation gives CASSTDRGRTEQFF.

The CDR3 loop is CASSLRGSGSTDTQYF. The CDR3 coding sequence is TGTGCCAGCAGCTTACGGGGATCTGGGTCCACAGATACGCAGTATTTT. This chain connects TRBV7-2 to TRBJ2-3, with TRBD2 as a possible D gene (5 bases). The CDR3 loop spans 16 amino acids. The V gene's germline CDR1 is SGHTA and CDR2 FQGNSA. V dropped 2 bases and J dropped 2 bases, with 14 bases sitting between them. Complete variable domain (other parts from reference TRBV7-2 and TRBJ2-3): GAGVSQSPSNKVTEKGKDVELRCDPISGHTALYWYRQSLGQGLEFLIYFQGNSAPDKSGLPSDRFSAERTGGSVSTLTIQRTQQEDSAVYLCASSLRGSGSTDTQYFGPGTRLTVL.

This chain joins TRBV5-1 and TRBJ1-2, with D unresolved. CDR3 size: 14 residues. V gave up 1 base and J gave up 4 bases, with 11 bases separating them. Germline CDR1 SGHRS, CDR2 YFSETQ. The chain's CDR3 is CASSLNGNGYGYTF. The CDR3 nucleotides are TGCGCCAGCAGCTTGAACGGGAACGGCTATGGCTACACCTTC.

The CDR3: CASSPSGTGELFF. CDR3 DNA sequence: TGTGCCAGCAGTCCCTCGGGCACCGGGGAGCTGTTTTTT. This rearrangement joins TRBV6-5 to TRBJ2-2; D gene unclear. The germline V gene encodes CDR1 MNHEY and CDR2 SVGAGI. The V end lost 5 bases, the J end lost 4 bases, and 8 bases lay between the germline ends. This CDR3 is 13 amino acids long.

This clone was observed a single time. The J gene is TRBJ2-1, the V gene TRBV12-3 or TRBV12-4, with no clear D. The germline V and J ends were trimmed by 2 bases and 7 bases, with 6 bases remaining between them. The CDR3 sequence is 12 residues long. Here the CDR3 reads CASSLLNNEQFF. DNA of the CDR3: TGTGCCAGCAGTTTACTTAATAATGAGCAGTTCTTC.

The V and J genes are TRBV6-2 or TRBV6-3 and TRBJ1-1; TRBD1 might be the D (5 bases). V lost 0 bases and J lost 7, with 9 bases in between. CDR3 size: 13 residues. Germline V gene data show CDR1 as MNHEY and CDR2 as SVGEGT. The CDR3 region is CASSYSGGSEAFF. In nucleotides, the CDR3 is TGTGCCAGCAGTTACTCTGGGGGGAGTGAAGCTTTCTTT.